The sequence of this TCR beta chain was determined in a study of control samples from healthy donors and cancer patients. This CDR3 region has 14 residues. V lost 10 bases and J lost 3; bases outside the gene matches: 9. Looked up from germline, CDR1 is ENHRY and CDR2 is SYGVKD. Using immunoSEQ multiplex PCR, the repertoire was profiled, and TCRdb retains in-frame clones only, with some absent. The sample has 55,000 to 85,000 clones; approximately 89% are singletons. The chain couples TRBV10-3 to TRBJ2-3; 8 nucleotides agree with TRBD1. The sample comprised PBMCs. The sequence was obtained from a man aged 60 to 69 with lung cancer. CDR3 in amino acids: CASSGQGLTDTQYF. DNA for the CDR3: TGTGCCAGCTCCGGACAGGGATTAACAGATACGCAGTATTTT.